This passage covers 18 T cell receptor beta chains from one sample sequenced in a study of blood T cells in healthy people across ages. Using a J-beta primer mix together with a sample-barcoded 5' primer, a second PCR was run for about 6 to 12 cycles. MiXCR was run by TCRdb on the 5' RACE reads, yielding one entry per CDR3 protein. Of some 900,000 distinct CDR3 sequences in the sample, under 35% are singletons; the top ten hold roughly 17%. The sequenced sample consisted of blood. All receptors derive from a woman of 80 years or more in good health.

This clonotype appeared a few times. V is TRBV7-9 and J is TRBJ1-2, with 8 bases lining up with TRBD1. The V gene's germline CDR1 is SEHNR and CDR2 FQNEAQ (reference sequence). This CDR3 region has 15 residues. V was clipped by 0 bases and J by 4 bases; unmatched bases: 4. CDR3 in DNA: TGTGCCAGCAGCTTAGCTGACAGGGGAACCTATGGCTACACCTTC. Protein product: CASSLADRGTYGYTF.

This clonotype showed up many times. This sequence joins TRBV20-1 and TRBJ2-3; 13 positions match TRBD2. With 6 bases clipped from V and 2 bases from J, the junction kept 2 bases outside the gene matches. The CDR3 runs 14 residues. Germline V gives CDR1 DFQATT, CDR2 SNEGSKA (reference sequence). In DNA form, the CDR3 reads TGCAGTGCGGGACTAGCGGGATCCACAGATACGCAGTATTTT. This sequence encodes CSAGLAGSTDTQYF.

This clonotype has at least ten counts. The chain couples TRBV7-2 to TRBJ2-3; 8 nucleotides agree with TRBD1. Germline CDR1 reads SGHTA; CDR2 reads FQGNSA. The CDR3 covers 15 residues. With 10 bases clipped from V and 1 base from J, the junction kept 10 bases outside the gene matches. The CDR3 sequence is CATLSGGLRTDTQYF. The CDR3 nucleotides read TGTGCCACCCTCTCAGGGGGCCTACGCACAGATACGCAGTATTTT. The full variable domain, its missing parts supplied by reference TRBV7-2 and TRBJ2-3, is GAGVSQSPSNKVTEKGKDVELRCDPISGHTALYWYRQSLGQGLEFLIYFQGNSAPDKSGLPSDRFSAERTGGSVSTLTIQRTQQEDSAVYLCATLSGGLRTDTQYFGPGTRLTVL.

This clonotype appeared many times. The rearrangement uses TRBV12-3 or TRBV12-4 and TRBJ2-2, with 13 bases that match TRBD2. V dropped 3 bases and J dropped 5; count of bases not matched to a gene: 0. CDR3 size: 15 residues. The CDR3 coding sequence is TGTGCCAGCAGTTTGGGACTAGCGGGGACCGGGGAGCTGTTTTTT. It specifies CASSLGLAGTGELFF.

This clonotype occurred a few times. Given a much more abundant clone one base away, this may be a read error. The chain carries TRBV6-5 and TRBJ2-1; 12 bases align to TRBD2. The CDR3 runs 15 residues. Germline CDR1 and CDR2: MNHEY and SVGAGI. CDR3 amino acids: CASSATSGGYNERFF. The DNA for the CDR3 is TGTGCCAGCAGTGCGACTAGCGGGGGATACAATGAGCGGTTCTTC.

The rearrangement uses TRBV6-5 and TRBJ2-7; D remains unclear. The CDR3 is 15 residues long. V gave up 5 bases and J gave up 0 bases, with 14 bases separating them. Germline CDR1 and CDR2: MNHEY and SVGAGI. CDR3 sequence: CASSRYSRSSYEQYF. The CDR3 bases are TGTGCCAGCAGTCGCTACTCCAGGAGCTCCTACGAGCAGTACTTC.

This clonotype was seen only a few times. A much larger clone differs from this one at a single base, so this may be a read error. V gene TRBV5-1 combines with J gene TRBJ2-3; 8 bases match TRBD2. With V trimmed by 4 bases and J by 1 base, 8 bases remained unmatched. The CDR3 is made up of 16 amino acids. Germline CDR1 SGHRS, CDR2 YFSETQ. The CDR3 sequence: CASSPGGGGGTDTQYF. In DNA, the CDR3 is TGCGCCAGCAGCCCCGGGGGGGGTGGAGGCACAGATACGCAGTATTTT.

V gene TRBV5-4 combines with J gene TRBJ2-3; perhaps TRBD2 as D (6 bases). V was shortened by 5 bases and J by 3 bases, with 13 bases between the two germline ends. From germline, CDR1 is SGHNT and CDR2 YYREEE (reference sequence). This CDR3 is 14 amino acids long. CDR3 nucleotides: TGTGCCAGCAGTTGGGACTTACAAACAGATACGCAGTATTTT. Its protein product is CASSWDLQTDTQYF.

This clonotype has more than one count but fewer than ten. The rearrangement uses TRBV6-2 or TRBV6-3 and TRBJ2-1; TRBD2 aligns across 13 bases. Germline-derived CDR1 and CDR2 are MNHEY and SVGEGT. Trimming took 0 bases from V and 9 from J; bases not matched to a gene: 2. The CDR3 has 15 amino acids. The CDR3 coding sequence is TGTGCCAGCAGTTACTCGGGACTAGCGGGGATTGAGCAGTTCTTC. The encoded protein is CASSYSGLAGIEQFF.

This clonotype has a count of ten or more. V usage is TRBV12-3 or TRBV12-4 and J usage is TRBJ2-6; 12 bases align to TRBD1. This CDR3 has 17 amino acids. Losses at the gene ends were 6 bases for V and 2 bases for J; bases not matched to a gene: 5. The DNA for the CDR3 is TGTGCCAGCAGCCCGGGACAGGGGGCGGCTGGGGCCAACGTCCTGACTTTC. Translating gives CASSPGQGAAGANVLTF.

The V call is TRBV6-5, the J call TRBJ1-1, with D hard to call. Trimming removed 6 bases at V and 1 base at J, with 12 bases between. The CDR3 extends over 14 amino acids. Per the germline V gene, CDR1 is MNHEY and CDR2 is SVGAGI. The CDR3 sequence is CASRSLERNTEAFF. CDR3 DNA: TGTGCCAGCAGATCTCTAGAACGGAACACTGAAGCTTTCTTT.

V usage is TRBV20-1 and J usage is TRBJ1-5, with TRBD1 as a possible D gene (5 bases). Germline CDR1 and CDR2: DFQATT and SNEGSKA (reference sequence). This CDR3 contains 15 residues. Trimming left V 3 bases short and J 7 bases short, with 19 bases between. CDR3 sequence (DNA): TGCAGTGCTAGTCGAGTGGTACGGGGCGGCCAGCCCCAGCATTTT. It translates to CSASRVVRGGQPQHF.

This clonotype was seen repeatedly, ten times or more. The chain employs TRBV20-1 and TRBJ1-5; 10 bases are shared with TRBD1. The germline V gene encodes CDR1 DFQATT and CDR2 SNEGSKA (reference sequence). The length of the CDR3 is 17 residues. Losses at the gene ends were 6 bases for V and 2 bases for J; bases not matched to a gene: 13. The CDR3 here is CSASLSIGTGGNQPQHF. In DNA, the CDR3 is TGCAGTGCAAGCCTTAGTATCGGGACAGGGGGCAATCAGCCCCAGCATTTT.

This clonotype was counted ten times or more. The genes are TRBV12-3 or TRBV12-4 and TRBJ1-1, with unresolved D. This CDR3 contains 12 residues. V gave up 0 bases and J gave up 6 bases, with 5 bases separating them. The CDR3 region is CASSLASAEAFF. The CDR3 nucleotides are TGTGCCAGCAGTTTAGCCAGCGCTGAAGCTTTCTTT.

This clonotype has more than one count but fewer than ten. This chain connects TRBV5-1 to TRBJ1-1; TRBD1 might be the D (5 bases). This CDR3 contains 14 residues. CDR1 and CDR2 (germline): SGHRS, YFSETQ. V lost 1 base and J lost 5, with 12 bases in between. CDR3 DNA: TGCGCCAGCAGCTTGTGGGGCGTGGAAACTGAAGCTTTCTTT. It translates to CASSLWGVETEAFF.

This clonotype was seen many times. CDR3 residues: CATSRAGRPAKNIQYF. CDR3 nucleotide sequence: TGTGCCACCAGCAGGGCGGGACGCCCGGCCAAAAACATTCAGTACTTC. This chain uses TRBV15 with TRBJ2-4, with a possible D match to TRBD2 (6 bases). Germline assignment: CDR1 LNHNV and CDR2 YYDKDF (reference sequence). V shed 3 bases and J shed 1 base, with 13 bases lying between them. This CDR3 is 16 amino acids long.

This clonotype was found many times. The chain couples TRBV20-1 to TRBJ2-3, with 7 nucleotides matching TRBD1. This CDR3 region has 16 residues. In germline, CDR1 is DFQATT, CDR2 SNEGSKA (reference sequence). With V trimmed by 2 bases and J by 2 bases, 10 bases remained unmatched. Here the CDR3 DNA reads TGCAGTGCTAGAAAGGGGGCCAGGGGAATCACAGATACGCAGTATTTT. Translating gives CSARKGARGITDTQYF.

The chain couples TRBV3-1 to TRBJ1-5; no firm D call. Looked up from germline, CDR1 is LGHDT and CDR2 is YNNKEL (reference sequence). The CDR3 consists of 17 residues. Trimming removed 4 bases from V and 0 bases from J, with 16 bases in between. The CDR3 protein is CASSPGWAEDSNQPQHF. The CDR3 DNA reads TGTGCCAGCAGCCCCGGATGGGCTGAGGATAGCAATCAGCCCCAGCATTTT. Using reference TRBV3-1 and TRBJ1-5 for the parts outside the CDR3, the full variable domain is DTAVSQTPKYLVTQMGNDKSIKCEQNLGHDTMYWYKQDSKKFLKIMFSYNNKELIINETVPNRFSPKSPDKAHLNLHINSLELGDSAVYFCASSPGWAEDSNQPQHFGDGTRLSIL.